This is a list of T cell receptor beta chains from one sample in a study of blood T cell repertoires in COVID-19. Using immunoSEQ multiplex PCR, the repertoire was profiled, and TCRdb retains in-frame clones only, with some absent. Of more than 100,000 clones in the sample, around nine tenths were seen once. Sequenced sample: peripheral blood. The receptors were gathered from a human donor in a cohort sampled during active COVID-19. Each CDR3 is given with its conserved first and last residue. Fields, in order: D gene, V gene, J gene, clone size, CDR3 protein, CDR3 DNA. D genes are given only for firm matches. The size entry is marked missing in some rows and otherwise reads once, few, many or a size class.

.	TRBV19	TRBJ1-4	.	CASREDNEKLFF	TGTGCCAGTAGGGAGGATAATGAAAAACTGTTTTTT
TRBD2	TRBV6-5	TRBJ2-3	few	CASSILASTDTQYF	TGTGCCAGCAGCATACTAGCGAGCACAGATACGCAGTATTTT
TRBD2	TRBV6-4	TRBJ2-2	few	CASSELAGGHGELFF	TGTGCCAGCAGTGAACTAGCGGGGGGCCACGGGGAGCTGTTTTTT
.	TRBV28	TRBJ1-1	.	CASRGVGLGFF	TGTGCCAGCAGAGGGGTGGGCTTAGGTTTCTTT
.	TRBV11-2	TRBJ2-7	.	CASSWTDGGNEQYF	TGTGCCAGCAGCTGGACTGATGGGGGCAACGAGCAGTACTTC
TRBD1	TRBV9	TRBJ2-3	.	CASSLRTGSDTQYF	TGTGCCAGCAGCTTACGGACAGGGTCAGATACGCAGTATTTT
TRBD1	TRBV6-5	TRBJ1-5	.	CASSPGTGAYQPQHF	TGTGCCAGCAGCCCCGGGACAGGGGCCTATCAGCCCCAGCATTTT
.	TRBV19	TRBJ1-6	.	CASTLRRGDSPLHF	TGTGCCAGCACCTTGAGACGAGGAGATTCACCCCTCCACTTT
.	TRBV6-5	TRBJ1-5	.	CATTPFLGGDQPQHF	TGTGCCACTACCCCTTTTCTGGGTGGAGATCAGCCCCAGCATTTT
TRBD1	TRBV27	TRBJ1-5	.	CASSLWAGGGQPQHF	TGTGCCAGCAGTTTATGGGCAGGGGGCGGGCAGCCCCAGCATTTT
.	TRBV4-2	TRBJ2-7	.	CASSQDRERRTYEQYF	TGTGCCAGCAGCCAAGATAGGGAGCGGCGGACCTACGAGCAGTACTTC
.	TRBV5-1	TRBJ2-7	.	CASSLDWAGYEQYF	TGCGCCAGCAGCTTGGATTGGGCAGGCTACGAGCAGTACTTC
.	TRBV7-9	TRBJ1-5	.	CASSFSGRGQPQHF	TGTGCCAGCAGCTTTTCCGGGCGGGGTCAGCCCCAGCATTTT
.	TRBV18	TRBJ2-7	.	CASSPTGLPYEQYF	TGTGCCAGCTCACCAACAGGATTACCCTACGAGCAGTACTTC
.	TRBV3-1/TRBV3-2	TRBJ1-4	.	CASSHRGGEKLFF	TGTGCCAGCAGCCATCGGGGGGGTGAAAAACTGTTTTTT
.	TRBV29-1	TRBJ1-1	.	CSVGRANTEAFF	TGCAGCGTTGGTCGAGCGAACACTGAAGCTTTCTTT
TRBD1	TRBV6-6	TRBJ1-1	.	CASSRSGTGDVYAEAFF	TGTGCCAGCAGTAGATCCGGGACAGGGGACGTGTATGCTGAAGCTTTCTTT
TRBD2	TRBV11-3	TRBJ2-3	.	CASSLERDSSTQYF	TGTGCCAGCAGCCTTGAGCGGGACTCAAGTACGCAGTATTTT
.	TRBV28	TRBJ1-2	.	CASSLLAANYGYTF	TGTGCCAGCAGTTTATTGGCAGCGAACTATGGCTACACCTTC
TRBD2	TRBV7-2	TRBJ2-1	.	CASSLTSGDNEQFF	TGTGCCAGCAGCTTGACTAGCGGGGACAATGAGCAGTTCTTC
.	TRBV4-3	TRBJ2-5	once	CASSQDARGLKETQYF	TGCGCCAGCAGCCAAGATGCCAGGGGCCTTAAGGAGACCCAGTACTTC
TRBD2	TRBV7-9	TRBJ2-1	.	CASSPGGGREYNEQFF	TGTGCCAGCAGCCCCGGGGGCGGGAGGGAATACAATGAGCAGTTCTTC
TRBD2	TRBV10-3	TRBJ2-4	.	CAISPLPDSGGGKNIQYF	TGTGCCATCAGCCCCCTTCCGGATAGCGGGGGGGGAAAAAACATTCAGTACTTC
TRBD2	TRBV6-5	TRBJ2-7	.	CASSTGTSGPEQYF	TGTGCCAGCAGTACCGGGACTAGCGGGCCTGAGCAGTACTTC
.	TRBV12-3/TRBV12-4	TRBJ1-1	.	CASTDRRNTEAFF	TGTGCCAGCACCGACAGGAGGAACACTGAAGCTTTCTTT
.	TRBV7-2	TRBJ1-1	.	CASSHTNTEAFF	TGTGCCAGCAGTCACACGAACACTGAAGCTTTCTTT
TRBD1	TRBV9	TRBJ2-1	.	CASSARTGQGTHNEQFF	TGTGCCAGCAGCGCCCGAACGGGACAGGGCACCCACAATGAGCAGTTCTTC
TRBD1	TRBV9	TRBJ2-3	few	CASSVQGGRTDTQYF	TGTGCCAGCAGCGTCCAAGGGGGCAGGACAGATACGCAGTATTTT
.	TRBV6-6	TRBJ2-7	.	CASSYPDRIYEQYF	TGTGCCAGCAGTTACCCCGACAGGATCTACGAGCAGTACTTC
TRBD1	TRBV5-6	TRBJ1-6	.	CASSLRDRGNSPLHF	TGTGCCAGCAGCTTGAGGGACAGGGGAAATTCACCCCTCCACTTT
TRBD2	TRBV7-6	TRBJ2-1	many	CASSLGSKLAGSSYNEQFF	TGTGCCAGCAGCTTAGGGTCAAAACTAGCGGGGAGCTCCTACAATGAGCAGTTCTTC
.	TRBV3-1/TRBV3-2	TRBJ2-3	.	CASSQGDPGEADTQYF	TGTGCCAGCAGCCAAGGAGACCCGGGAGAGGCAGATACGCAGTATTTT